The 29 T cell receptor beta chains presented below share a single source sample, sequenced in a study of spatial heterogeneity in lung cancer. One entry per CDR3 protein, called by TCRdb with MiXCR from the 5' RACE reads. Of 1,100 or so distinct CDR3 sequences listed, about 6.8% are singletons. This sample's time point: sample taken at primary tumor resection. In each case, whole RNA from tumor, nontumor lung or frozen PBMC was sequenced unsorted. The specimen comprised normal lung tissue next to the tumor, sampled at surgery. All receptors come from a male donor with early-stage non-small cell lung cancer.

This clonotype is large by share. This beta chain is an off-target read within a library intended for alpha chains, so its frequency means little. The J gene is TRBJ2-2, the V gene TRBV7-9; no firm D call. The CDR3 totals 15 residues. The germline V and J ends were trimmed by 1 base and 2 bases, with 8 bases remaining between them. The germline gives CDR1 SEHNR, CDR2 FQNEAQ (reference sequence). DNA for the CDR3: TGTGCCAGCAGCTTAGATATGCTAAACACCGGGGAGCTGTTTTTT. It yields the protein CASSLDMLNTGELFF. Variable domain in full (rest from reference TRBV7-9 and TRBJ2-2): DTGVSQNPRHKITKRGQNVTFRCDPISEHNRLYWYRQTLGQGPEFLTYFQNEAQLEKSRLLSDRFSAERPKGSFSTLEIQRTEQGDSAMYLCASSLDMLNTGELFFGEGSRLTVL.

In its sample, this clonotype is medium-sized (0.01 to 0.1%). Being off target in a library aimed at alpha chains, this beta chain has a size of little meaning. The J gene is TRBJ2-7, the V gene TRBV7-2; 8 positions agree with TRBD2. CDR1 SGHTA and CDR2 FQGNSA come from the germline V gene. The CDR3 has 18 amino acids. The V gene end was trimmed by 0 bases and the J gene end by 0 bases; junction bases not matched to a gene: 10. The CDR3 DNA sequence: TGTGCCAGCAGCTTAGCCTCACGAGGACTAGCAGGCTCCTACGAGCAGTACTTC. It encodes CASSLASRGLAGSYEQYF.

This clonotype was counted a few times. This beta chain is off target for a library built for alpha chains, so its abundance means little. The chain employs TRBV11-3 and TRBJ2-6, with D perhaps TRBD1 (5 bases). V was trimmed by 6 bases and J by 0 bases, leaving 9 bases between them. The CDR3 runs to 15 residues. CDR1 and CDR2 from the germline V gene are SGHNT and YENEEA. CDR3 amino acids: CASRLDNSGANVLTF. In nucleotides, the CDR3 is TGTGCCAGCAGGCTGGACAACTCTGGGGCCAACGTCCTGACTTTC.

Relative to its sample, this clonotype is medium-sized. Because this beta chain is a stray read in a library intended to capture alpha chains, its abundance should not be given much weight. The chain uses TRBV29-1 and TRBJ1-4, with D maybe TRBD1 (5 bases). This CDR3 has 15 residues. Trimming pared 6 bases from V and 0 bases from J, leaving 14 bases between. The germline V gene encodes CDR1 SQVTM and CDR2 ANQGSEA. DNA for the CDR3: TGCAGCGTAACTCCCTCGGGGGCAACTAATGAAAAACTGTTTTTT. Translated: CSVTPSGATNEKLFF.

By share, this clonotype ranks as medium-sized (0.01 to 0.1%). Since the library was made to target alpha chains, this beta chain is a stray read and its abundance is not meaningful. The chain employs TRBV7-2 and TRBJ1-5; D remains ambiguous. Germline lookup yields CDR1 SGHTA and CDR2 FQGNSA. CDR3 length equals 13 residues. With 8 bases removed from V and 0 bases from J, the gap between germline ends came to 8 bases. CDR3 DNA sequence: TGTGCCAGCGCATATCTTAGCAATCAGCCCCAGCATTTT. It specifies CASAYLSNQPQHF.

This clonotype is large in the sample. This beta chain is off target for a library built for alpha chains, so its abundance means little. The chain recombines TRBV29-1 with TRBJ2-5; D perhaps matches TRBD2 (5 bases). The CDR3 totals 13 residues. Germline CDR1 and CDR2: SQVTM and ANQGSEA. Deletions cut 2 bases from V and 3 bases from J, with 10 bases between. Written as DNA, the CDR3 is TGCAGCGTTGAATCCGGACTGGAAGAGACCCAGTACTTC. Its protein is CSVESGLEETQYF.

Within the sample, this clonotype is large. The library was designed around alpha chains, so this beta chain is a stray read whose abundance carries little weight. The CDR3 DNA is TGTGCCAGCAGCCCTCCTTGGACAGGGAGGAATGAGCAGTTCTTC. Protein product: CASSPPWTGRNEQFF. The gene calls are TRBV9 and TRBJ2-1; 8 bases line up with TRBD1. Germline V lookup: CDR1 SGDLS, CDR2 YYNGEE. J lost 7 bases, V lost 4 bases, and 10 bases had no gene match. This CDR3 has 15 residues.

This clonotype is classed as medium-sized. In a library made to pick up alpha chains, this beta chain is a stray read with a size that means little. The chain employs TRBV20-1 and TRBJ1-4; the match to TRBD1 covers 9 bases. Germline V lookup: CDR1 DFQATT, CDR2 SNEGSKA (reference sequence). Germline trimming cut 6 bases from V and 8 bases from J; bases unmatched to any gene: 10. The CDR3 extends over 14 amino acids. In DNA, the CDR3 is TGCAGTGCACATCGACAGGGGGAGTACGAAAAACTGTTTTTT. The encoded protein is CSAHRQGEYEKLFF.

This clonotype rates as medium-sized (0.01 to 0.1%). This beta chain is a stray sequence in a library constructed for alpha chains; its clone size is not meaningful. The chain has TRBV29-1 and TRBJ2-5; D ambiguous. This CDR3 has 13 amino acids. From germline, CDR1 is SQVTM and CDR2 ANQGSEA. V was trimmed by 3 bases and J by 2 bases, leaving 10 bases between them. DNA for the CDR3: TGCAGCGTTGATCGCGGTGAACAAGAGACCCAGTACTTC. Translating gives CSVDRGEQETQYF.

By sample fraction, this clonotype is large. This beta chain appears as a stray read in a library generated for alpha chains; its size is not informative. V and J are TRBV5-1 and TRBJ2-5; no firm D call. Germline V CDR1 and CDR2: SGHRS, YFSETQ. V was pared by 0 bases and J by 1 base, with 10 bases between. The CDR3 is 15 residues long. The CDR3 region is CASSLADGFQETQYF. CDR3 coding DNA: TGCGCCAGCAGCTTGGCCGACGGATTCCAAGAGACCCAGTACTTC. Full variable domain (remainder filled in from reference TRBV5-1 and TRBJ2-5): KAGVTQTPRYLIKTRGQQVTLSCSPISGHRSVSWYQQTPGQGLQFLFEYFSETQRNKGNFPGRFSGRQFSNSRSEMNVSTLELGDSALYLCASSLADGFQETQYFGPGTRLLVL.

By share of the sample, this clonotype is medium-sized (0.01 to 0.1%). At one boundary the junction diverges from the germline segment, which might be a read error. Found in a library prepared for alpha chains, this beta chain is an off-target read, and its abundance has little meaning. This sequence joins TRBV11-2 and TRBJ2-7, with D possibly being TRBD1 (5 bases). CDR3 length equals 12 residues. The V gene's germline CDR1 is SGHAT and CDR2 FQNNGV. CDR3 in amino acids: CASSSYQAWQGF. The CDR3, as DNA: TGTGCCAGCAGCTCGTACCAGGCCTGGCAGGGCTTC. Supplemented by reference TRBV11-2 and TRBJ2-7, the full variable domain reads EAGVAQSPRYKIIEKRQSVAFWCNPISGHATLYWYQQILGQGPKLLIQFQNNGVVDDSQLPKDRFSAERLKGVDSTLKIQPAKLEDSAVYLCASSSYQAWQGFGPGTRLTVT.

Relative to its sample, this clonotype is large. In a library made to pick up alpha chains, this beta chain is a stray read with a size that means little. The rearrangement uses TRBV5-1 and TRBJ2-1; TRBD1 is a possible D gene (6 bases). Trimming removed 4 bases from V and 0 bases from J, with 11 bases in between. Germline V gives CDR1 SGHRS, CDR2 YFSETQ. CDR3 length: 15 residues. The CDR3 coding sequence is TGCGCCAGCAGCCCGGACAGTAGCTCCTACAATGAGCAGTTCTTC. Translation: CASSPDSSSYNEQFF.

In its sample, this clonotype ranks as medium-sized. This beta chain appears as a stray read in a library generated for alpha chains; its size is not informative. The chain recombines TRBV7-6 with TRBJ2-7, with TRBD2 matching 7 bases. The V gene end was trimmed by 3 bases and the J gene end by 5 bases; junction bases not matched to a gene: 7. This CDR3 spans 14 amino acids. CDR1 and CDR2 (germline): SGHVS, FNYEAQ. The CDR3 here is CASSLRENIHEQYF. In nucleotides, the CDR3 is TGTGCCAGCAGCTTGCGGGAGAATATCCACGAGCAGTACTTC.

This clonotype is large in the sample. Little can be read into the size of this beta chain, an off-target read in a library designed for alpha chains. The chain is built from TRBV7-3 and TRBJ2-1; possibly TRBD2 for D (5 bases). Germline CDR1 and CDR2: SGHTA and FQGTGA. V lost 5 bases, J lost 8 bases, and 13 bases lay in between. This CDR3 spans 13 amino acids. The CDR3 loop is CASSPSRGDEQFF. The DNA for the CDR3 is TGTGCCAGCAGCCCGAGTCGGGGTGATGAGCAGTTCTTC.

Remarks on this clonotype: This beta chain is off target for a library built for alpha chains, so its abundance means little. The chain is built from TRBV7-6 and TRBJ2-2; D is ambiguous. Germline values: CDR1 SGHVS, CDR2 FNYEAQ. The CDR3 has 13 residues. Between the trimmed V and J ends, which lost 3 bases and 7 bases, there was a span of 9 bases. The CDR3 region is CASSFGGDGELFF. In nucleotides, the CDR3 is TGTGCCAGCAGCTTTGGCGGCGACGGGGAGCTGTTTTTT. Full variable domain (missing parts from reference TRBV7-6 and TRBJ2-2): GAGVSQSPRYKVTKRGQDVALRCDPISGHVSLYWYRQALGQGPEFLTYFNYEAQQDKSGLPNDRFSAERPEGSISTLTIQRTEQRDSAMYRCASSFGGDGELFFGEGSRLTVL.

This clonotype is deemed medium-sized. As an off-target read in a library built for alpha chains, this beta chain has a frequency of little significance. This chain joins TRBV5-1 and TRBJ2-3; 7 positions match TRBD1. Unmatched junction bases numbered 6, after V lost 2 bases and J lost 0 bases. This CDR3 comprises 16 residues. Germline CDR1 and CDR2: SGHRS and YFSETQ. The CDR3 protein is CASSLQGTTSTDTQYF. In nucleotides, the CDR3 is TGCGCCAGCAGCTTACAGGGGACGACTAGCACAGATACGCAGTATTTT. The variable domain in full, completed from reference TRBV5-1 and TRBJ2-3, reads KAGVTQTPRYLIKTRGQQVTLSCSPISGHRSVSWYQQTPGQGLQFLFEYFSETQRNKGNFPGRFSGRQFSNSRSEMNVSTLELGDSALYLCASSLQGTTSTDTQYFGPGTRLTVL.

This clonotype is judged large (0.1 to 1%). Within a library made for alpha chains, this beta chain is off target, and its count is uninformative. The V gene is TRBV7-9, the J gene TRBJ2-1; no firm D call. This CDR3 is 14 amino acids long. V lost 8 bases, J lost 4 bases, and 15 bases lay in between. Germline V gives CDR1 SEHNR, CDR2 FQNEAQ (reference sequence). The CDR3 DNA reads as TGTGCCAGCGAGGAACAGAAAAATTACAATGAGCAGTTCTTC. Protein product: CASEEQKNYNEQFF.

By proportion, this clonotype is medium-sized. This beta chain is a stray sequence in a library constructed for alpha chains; its clone size is not meaningful. The chain joins TRBV12-3 or TRBV12-4 to TRBJ2-7; maybe TRBD2 (5 bases). The CDR3 has 13 amino acids. V shed 5 bases and J shed 5 bases, with 13 bases lying between them. CDR3 nucleotide sequence: TGTGCCAGCAGTCCCGGACTTCCCAACGAGCAGTACTTC. Translated: CASSPGLPNEQYF.

This clonotype counts as medium-sized (0.01 to 0.1%). In a library made to pick up alpha chains, this beta chain is a stray read with a size that means little. For the CDR3, the DNA is TGTGCCAGCAGCGTCAGGGGGCAAGGCACAGATACGCAGTATTTT. Amino acid sequence: CASSVRGQGTDTQYF. The V and J genes are TRBV7-2 and TRBJ2-3, with 8 bases lining up with TRBD1. Germline CDR1 reads SGHTA; CDR2 reads FQGNSA. This CDR3 has 15 residues. The trim removed 5 bases at V and 1 base at J, leaving 5 bases unmatched.

This clonotype came up many times. At one boundary the junction diverges from the germline segment, which might be a read error. A library made for alpha chains picked up this beta chain off target, so its size means little. This chain connects TRBV12-5 to TRBJ2-7, with D possibly matching TRBD2 (6 bases). Germline lookup yields CDR1 LGHNT and CDR2 FRNRAP. The CDR3 totals 10 residues. Written as DNA, the CDR3 is TGCGGGAGAGCTTCCTACGAGCAGTACTTC. This gives the protein CGRASYEQYF.

By share, this clonotype counts as large (0.1 to 1%). This beta chain appears as a stray read in a library generated for alpha chains; its size is not informative. The chain carries TRBV5-1 and TRBJ2-5; 8 positions match TRBD2. Germline assignment: CDR1 SGHRS and CDR2 YFSETQ. There are 15 residues in the CDR3. After removal of 4 bases from V and 3 bases from J, the junction contained 8 bases not matched to a gene. The CDR3 is CASSNARGAKETQYF. CDR3 DNA: TGCGCCAGCAGCAACGCGCGGGGGGCCAAAGAGACCCAGTACTTC.

Concerning this clonotype: With the library built for alpha chains, this beta chain is off target and its frequency is not meaningful. The chain uses TRBV20-1 and TRBJ2-3; 7 bases align to TRBD1. J lost 4 bases, V lost 5 bases, and 6 bases had no gene match. The CDR3 totals 13 residues. Germline V gene lookup returns CDR1 DFQATT and CDR2 SNEGSKA (reference sequence). The CDR3 loop is CSAGTAGPDTQYF. DNA of the CDR3: TGCAGTGCTGGGACAGCAGGGCCAGATACGCAGTATTTT.

Relative to its sample, this clonotype is large. This beta chain is a stray sequence in a library constructed for alpha chains; its clone size is not meaningful. V usage is TRBV19 and J usage is TRBJ2-7; the D is unclear. This CDR3 region has 14 residues. V lost 4 bases and J 4 bases, leaving 14 bases between the germline ends. Germline V CDR1 and CDR2: LNHDA, SQIVND (reference sequence). CDR3 region: CASSRKGGRYEQYF. The CDR3 nucleotides are TGTGCCAGTAGTAGAAAGGGTGGTCGATACGAGCAGTACTTC.

This clonotype is categorized as large. Since it is a stray read in a library aimed at alpha chains, this beta chain has a size that is not meaningful. V and J are TRBV21-1 and TRBJ1-2; the table's D gene call, TRBD1, was not cross checked with the DNA. TRBV21-1 is listed as a pseudogene. This CDR3 contains 12 residues. DNA for the CDR3: TGCCAGCAGATAGACAGGGACTATGGCTACACCTTC. Encoded protein: CQQIDRDYGYTF.

At least ten counts were recorded for this clonotype. This beta chain was picked up by a library intended for alpha chains and is off target, so its count carries little meaning. This chain links TRBV14 with TRBJ2-4; D not certain. V was trimmed by 1 base and J by 9 bases, leaving 13 bases between them. From germline, CDR1 is SGHDN and CDR2 FVKESK. The CDR3 is 14 amino acids. DNA for the CDR3: TGTGCCAGCAGCCAAGCTCTCTATACCGGCATTCAGTACTTC. It translates to CASSQALYTGIQYF.

Within the sample, this clonotype is large. This beta chain turned up in a library designed for alpha chains; as an off-target read, its abundance says little. The rearrangement joins TRBV11-3 to TRBJ2-5; TRBD2 aligns across 9 bases. The CDR3 covers 18 residues. In germline, CDR1 is SGHNT, CDR2 YENEEA. V dropped 1 base and J dropped 5; count of bases not matched to a gene: 14. In nucleotides, the CDR3 is TGTGCCAGCAGCTTAGGACCCCGAGGAGCGGGGGGTCAGGAGACCCAGTACTTC. Translation: CASSLGPRGAGGQETQYF.

In its sample, this clonotype ranks as medium-sized. A library made for alpha chains picked up this beta chain off target, so its size means little. The chain is built from TRBV7-9 and TRBJ1-1; D ambiguous. V lost 8 bases, J lost 8 bases, and 18 bases lay in between. Germline loops: CDR1 SEHNR, CDR2 FQNEAQ (reference sequence). The CDR3 is 13 residues long. The CDR3 loop is CASRHNNQAEAFF. The CDR3 bases are TGTGCCAGCCGACATAACAACCAAGCCGAAGCTTTCTTT.

This clonotype was observed a few times. A library prepared for alpha chains yielded this beta chain as an off-target read; its size is of little meaning. V and J are TRBV12-3 or TRBV12-4 and TRBJ2-7, with 7 bases that match TRBD1. The CDR3 contains 14 residues. The J segment lost 2 bases and the V segment lost 3 bases, leaving 4 bases of the junction unmatched. The CDR3 loop reads CASSFTGAAYEQYF. The CDR3, as DNA: TGTGCCAGCAGTTTTACAGGGGCGGCCTACGAGCAGTACTTC.

This clonotype is classed as large. A library prepared for alpha chains yielded this beta chain as an off-target read; its size is of little meaning. The J gene is TRBJ2-3, the V gene TRBV6-5, with 13 positions matching TRBD2. Trimming took 6 bases from V and 1 from J; bases not matched to a gene: 16. The CDR3 runs to 20 residues. The V gene's germline CDR1 is MNHEY and CDR2 SVGAGI. The CDR3, as DNA: TGTGCCAGCAGCCTCTTCCCTCCGGGACTAGCGGGAACCCGCACAGATACGCAGTATTTT. Residues: CASSLFPPGLAGTRTDTQYF.